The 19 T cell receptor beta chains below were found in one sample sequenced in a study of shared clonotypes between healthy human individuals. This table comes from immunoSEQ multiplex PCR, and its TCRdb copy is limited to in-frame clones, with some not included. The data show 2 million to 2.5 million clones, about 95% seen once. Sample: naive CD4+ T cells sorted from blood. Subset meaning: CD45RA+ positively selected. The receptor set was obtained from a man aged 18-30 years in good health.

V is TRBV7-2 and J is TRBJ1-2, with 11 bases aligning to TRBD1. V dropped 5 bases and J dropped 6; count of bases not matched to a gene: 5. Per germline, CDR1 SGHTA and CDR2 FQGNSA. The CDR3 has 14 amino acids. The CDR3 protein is CASSPGQGANGYTF. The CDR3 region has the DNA TGTGCCAGCAGCCCCGGACAGGGGGCGAATGGCTACACCTTC.

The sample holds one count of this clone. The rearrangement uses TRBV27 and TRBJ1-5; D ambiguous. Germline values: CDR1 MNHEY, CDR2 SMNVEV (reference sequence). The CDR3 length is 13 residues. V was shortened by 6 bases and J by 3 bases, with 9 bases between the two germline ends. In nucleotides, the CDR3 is TGTGCCAGCAGAGGCAGTCCCAATCAGCCCCAGCATTTT. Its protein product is CASRGSPNQPQHF.

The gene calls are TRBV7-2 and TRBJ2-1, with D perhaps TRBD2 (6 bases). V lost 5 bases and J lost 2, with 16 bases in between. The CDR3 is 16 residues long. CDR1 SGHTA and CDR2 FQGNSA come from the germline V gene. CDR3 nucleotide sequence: TGTGCCAGCAGCCCTCTTTCCGGGGGAGCCTACAATGAGCAGTTCTTC. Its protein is CASSPLSGGAYNEQFF.

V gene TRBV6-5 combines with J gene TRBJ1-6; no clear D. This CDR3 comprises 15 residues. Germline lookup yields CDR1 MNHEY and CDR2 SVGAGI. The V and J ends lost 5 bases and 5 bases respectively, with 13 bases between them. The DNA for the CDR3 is TGTGCCAGCAGTACCTTGACCAACGATAATTCACCCCTCCACTTT. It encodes CASSTLTNDNSPLHF.

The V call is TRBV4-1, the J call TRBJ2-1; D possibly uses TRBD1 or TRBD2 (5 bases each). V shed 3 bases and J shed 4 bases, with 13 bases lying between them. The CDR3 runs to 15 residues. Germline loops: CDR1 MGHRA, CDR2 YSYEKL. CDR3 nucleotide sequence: TGCGCCAGCAGCCAGGGGGAGAGCATTTACAATGAGCAGTTCTTC. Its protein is CASSQGESIYNEQFF.

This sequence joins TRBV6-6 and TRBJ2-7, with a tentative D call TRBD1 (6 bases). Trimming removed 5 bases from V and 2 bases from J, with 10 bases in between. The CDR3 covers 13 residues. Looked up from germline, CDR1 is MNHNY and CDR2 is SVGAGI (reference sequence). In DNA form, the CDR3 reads TGTGCCAGCAGTAGGACAGAAACCTACGAGCAGTACTTC. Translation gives CASSRTETYEQYF.

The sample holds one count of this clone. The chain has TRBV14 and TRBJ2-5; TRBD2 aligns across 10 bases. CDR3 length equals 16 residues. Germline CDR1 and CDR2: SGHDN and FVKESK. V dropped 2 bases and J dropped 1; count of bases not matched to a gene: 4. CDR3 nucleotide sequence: TGTGCCAGCAGCCAACTAGCGGGGGCCCTCCAAGAGACCCAGTACTTC. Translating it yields CASSQLAGALQETQYF.

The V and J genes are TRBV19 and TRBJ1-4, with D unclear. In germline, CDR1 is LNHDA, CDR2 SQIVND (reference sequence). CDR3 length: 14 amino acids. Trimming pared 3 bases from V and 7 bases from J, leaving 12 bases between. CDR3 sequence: CASSIVAGGEKLFF. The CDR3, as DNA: TGTGCCAGTAGTATCGTGGCAGGAGGTGAAAAACTGTTTTTT.

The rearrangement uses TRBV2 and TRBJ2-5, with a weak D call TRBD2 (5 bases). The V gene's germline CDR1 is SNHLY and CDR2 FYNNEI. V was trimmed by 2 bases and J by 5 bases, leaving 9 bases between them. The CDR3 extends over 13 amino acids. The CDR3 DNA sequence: TGTGCCAGCAGTGAAACCTGGAGGGAGACCCAGTACTTC. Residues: CASSETWRETQYF.

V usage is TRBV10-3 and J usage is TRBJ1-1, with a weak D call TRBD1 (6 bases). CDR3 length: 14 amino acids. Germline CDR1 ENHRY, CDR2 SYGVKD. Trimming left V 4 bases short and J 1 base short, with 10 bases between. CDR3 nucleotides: TGTGCCATCAGTGGATCACAGGGGAACACTGAAGCTTTCTTT. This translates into CAISGSQGNTEAFF.

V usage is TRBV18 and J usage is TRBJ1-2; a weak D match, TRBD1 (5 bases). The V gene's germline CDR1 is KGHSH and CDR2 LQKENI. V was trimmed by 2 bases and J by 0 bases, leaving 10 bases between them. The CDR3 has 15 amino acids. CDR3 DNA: TGTGCCAGCTCACCAGGGGCAGCGTCTAACTATGGCTACACCTTC. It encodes CASSPGAASNYGYTF.

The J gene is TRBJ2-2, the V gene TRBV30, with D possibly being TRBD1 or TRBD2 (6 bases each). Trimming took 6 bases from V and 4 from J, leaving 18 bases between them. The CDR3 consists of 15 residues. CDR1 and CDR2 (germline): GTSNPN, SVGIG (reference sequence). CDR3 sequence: CACLYRVAVTGELFF. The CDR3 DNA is TGTGCCTGCCTCTACAGGGTAGCGGTCACCGGGGAGCTGTTTTTT.

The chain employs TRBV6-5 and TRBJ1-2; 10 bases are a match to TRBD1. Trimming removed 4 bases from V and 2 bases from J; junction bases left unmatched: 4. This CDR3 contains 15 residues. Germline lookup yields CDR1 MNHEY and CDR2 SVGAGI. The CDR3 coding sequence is TGTGCCAGCAGTTTGGGGACAGGGGCCAACTATGGCTACACCTTC. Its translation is CASSLGTGANYGYTF.

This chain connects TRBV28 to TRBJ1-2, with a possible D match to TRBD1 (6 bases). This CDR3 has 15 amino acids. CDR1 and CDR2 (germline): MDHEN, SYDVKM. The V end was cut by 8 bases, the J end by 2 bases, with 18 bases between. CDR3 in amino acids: CASFFFRGENYGYTF. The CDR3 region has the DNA TGTGCCAGCTTTTTCTTTAGGGGGGAGAACTATGGCTACACCTTC.

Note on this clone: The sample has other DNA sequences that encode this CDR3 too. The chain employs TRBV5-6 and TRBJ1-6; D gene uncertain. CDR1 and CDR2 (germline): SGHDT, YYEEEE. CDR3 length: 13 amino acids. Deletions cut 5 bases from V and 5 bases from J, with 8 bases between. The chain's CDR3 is CASSPRDNSPLHF. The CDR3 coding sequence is TGTGCCAGCAGTCCCAGAGATAATTCACCCCTCCACTTT.

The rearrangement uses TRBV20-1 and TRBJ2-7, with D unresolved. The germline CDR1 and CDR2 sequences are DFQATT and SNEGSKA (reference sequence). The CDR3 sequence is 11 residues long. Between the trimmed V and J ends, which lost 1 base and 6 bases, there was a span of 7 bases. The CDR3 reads CSARGGVEQYF. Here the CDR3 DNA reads TGCAGTGCTAGAGGTGGAGTCGAGCAGTACTTC.

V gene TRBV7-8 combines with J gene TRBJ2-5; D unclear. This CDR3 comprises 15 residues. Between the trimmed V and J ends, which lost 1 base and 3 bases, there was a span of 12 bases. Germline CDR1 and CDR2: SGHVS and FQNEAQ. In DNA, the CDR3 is TGTGCCAGCAGCTTAGGAACGTTCCTCAAAGAGACCCAGTACTTC. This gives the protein CASSLGTFLKETQYF.

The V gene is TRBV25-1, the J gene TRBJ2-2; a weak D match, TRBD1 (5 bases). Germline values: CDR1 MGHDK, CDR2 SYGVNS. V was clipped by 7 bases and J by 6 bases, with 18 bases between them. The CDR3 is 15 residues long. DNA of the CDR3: TGTGCCAGCACTACGACAAACTGGGGCGCCGGGGAGCTGTTTTTT. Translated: CASTTTNWGAGELFF.

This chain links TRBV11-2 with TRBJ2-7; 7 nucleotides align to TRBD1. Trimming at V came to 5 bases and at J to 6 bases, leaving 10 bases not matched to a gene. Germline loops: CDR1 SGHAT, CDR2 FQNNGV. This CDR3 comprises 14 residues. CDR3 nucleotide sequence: TGTGCCAGCAGCCCCCACTGGACAGGTGTCGAGCAGTACTTC. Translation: CASSPHWTGVEQYF.